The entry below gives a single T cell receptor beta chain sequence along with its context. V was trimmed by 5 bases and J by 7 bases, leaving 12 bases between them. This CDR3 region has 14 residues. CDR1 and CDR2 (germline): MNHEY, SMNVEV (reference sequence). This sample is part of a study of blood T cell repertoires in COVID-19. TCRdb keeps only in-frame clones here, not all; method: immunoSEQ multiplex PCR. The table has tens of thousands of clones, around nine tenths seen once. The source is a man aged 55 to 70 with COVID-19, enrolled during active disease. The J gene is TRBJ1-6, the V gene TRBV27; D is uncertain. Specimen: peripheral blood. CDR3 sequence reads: CASSTTIPNSPLHF. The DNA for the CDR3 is TGTGCCAGCAGTACGACAATTCCGAATTCACCCCTCCACTTT.